This paragraph reports one T cell receptor (beta chain). What it binds is not known. This may be a read error: a much more frequent sequence differs by one nucleotide. The sample's time point: persistent/refractory GD, antithyroid drugs over 5 years with positive TRAb. The authors made the TCR library using RNA they extracted from PBMCs. The sample belongs to a study of regulatory T cells in long-lasting Graves disease. The wider study: Over 5 years of antithyroid drugs plus positive TSH receptor antibodies defined persistent Graves' disease. Regarding the study as a whole: Patients with persistent disease shared 2,500 or so public clonotypes, outpacing the approximately 920 shared by new patients. Among samples with persistent disease, TRBV28, TRBJ1-2 and TRBJ2-5 were favored.

Libraries of TCR beta came from iRepertoire HTBI primers plus Arm-PCR of CDR3 regions. In the original analysis: Across samples, more than 55 TRBV and 14 TRBJ segments were found. TCRdb called the multiplex PCR reads again in MiXCR, with one record for every CDR3 protein. The V and J calls were determined by TCRdb, not by the authors. The data contain over 650,000 distinct CDR3 sequences, 30% of them seen just once; the ten biggest clones take up under 55%. The germline gives CDR1 SNHLY, CDR2 FYNNEI. The CDR3 is made up of 14 amino acids. The V and J genes are TRBV2 and TRBJ2-4, with D possibly being TRBD1 or TRBD2 (5 bases each). The source was peripheral blood mononuclear cells (PBMCs), collected when the disease was refractory, from a patient treated with antithyroid drugs. This clonotype was sampled from a female donor with Graves disease. The CDR3 sequence is CASERGGDKSIQYF. The CDR3 coding sequence is TGTGCCAGCGAACGGGGCGGTGACAAAAGCATTCAGTACTTC.